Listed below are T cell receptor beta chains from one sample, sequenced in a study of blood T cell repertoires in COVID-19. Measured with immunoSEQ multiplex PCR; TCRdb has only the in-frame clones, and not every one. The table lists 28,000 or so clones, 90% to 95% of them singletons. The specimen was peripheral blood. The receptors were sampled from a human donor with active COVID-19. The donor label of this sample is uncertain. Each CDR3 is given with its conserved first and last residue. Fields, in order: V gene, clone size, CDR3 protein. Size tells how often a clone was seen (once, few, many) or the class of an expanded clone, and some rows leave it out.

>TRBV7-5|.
CARELGEAFF
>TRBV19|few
CASSGTASNQPQHF
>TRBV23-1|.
CASSHLTGNEQFF
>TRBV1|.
CTSSHCSGSYYTDTQYF
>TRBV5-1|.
CAGGKQPQHF
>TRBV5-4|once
CASSSVNYNEQFF
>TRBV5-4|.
CASSWGGAEAFF
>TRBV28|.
CASSLISGTGAGGYTF
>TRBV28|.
CASRDSGGAGYGYTF
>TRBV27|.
CASRVASGRTTGELFF
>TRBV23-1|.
CGAGPPRVEAYEQYF
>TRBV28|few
CASSPMLGTGDEETQYF
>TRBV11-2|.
CASSLVGGGTGELFF
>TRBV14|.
CASSQVKGRYGYTF
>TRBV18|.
CASSPLPGQSYEQYF
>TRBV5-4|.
CASSQGLVYNEQFF
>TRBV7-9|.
CASSVQGAEQYF
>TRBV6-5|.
CASSYSAPSYEQYF
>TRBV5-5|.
CASSLGDSGNTIYF
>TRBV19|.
CASSPQGIPEAFF
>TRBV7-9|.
CASSLETGNTEAFF
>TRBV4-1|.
CASSQDARLTNEQFF
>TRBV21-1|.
CASNTPEPETRGSYEQYF